A selection of T cell receptor beta chains follows, all from one sample in a study of T cell repertoires in cytomegalovirus infection. These receptors have no identified antigens. TCRdb ran MiXCR on the reads and lists one entry per CDR3 protein. The sample carries about half a million distinct CDR3 sequences, roughly 34% recorded once. Sequencing was performed on cultured PBMCs, taken from culture after CMV antigen stimulation. These receptors all stem from a human donor in good health (CMV status not recorded). Some clones in this sample may be carry-over from other donors' samples. The conserved cysteine and the conserved F or W are not part of the CDR3 here. The order of the fields is J gene, V gene, CDR3 protein.

>TRBJ2-1|TRBV6-2/TRBV6-3
ASQFRETVNEQF
>TRBJ2-7|TRBV7-2
ASSLQAGATSYEQY
>TRBJ2-1|TRBV2
ASSEEPGAYNEQF
>TRBJ1-2|TRBV6-8
ASSYVGVGANYGYT
>TRBJ2-1|TRBV6-2/TRBV6-3
ASHLAGQAYEQF
>TRBJ2-7|TRBV7-9
ASSRRPRGAEEQY
>TRBJ1-1|TRBV4-3
ASSGQGEVSEAF
>TRBJ1-1|TRBV7-3
ASSLKGDGTGAVF
>TRBJ2-4|TRBV6-2/TRBV6-3
ASTGLAGGDGIQY
>TRBJ1-3|TRBV12-3/TRBV12-4
ASSFTSGNTIY
>TRBJ1-5|TRBV6-6
ASSGDVRARNQPQH
>TRBJ2-7|TRBV7-8
ASAGPTYEQY
>TRBJ1-3|TRBV18
ASSPGDPGNTIY
>TRBJ2-1|TRBV11-2
ASRQWGRGRASLNEQF
>TRBJ1-1|TRBV19
ASSPTWTVNTEAF
>TRBJ2-3|TRBV6-4
ASSRTSGMIDTQY
>TRBJ1-2|TRBV14
ASSQNRQGAGGYT
>TRBJ1-2|TRBV27
ATRLNYGYT
>TRBJ2-7|TRBV12-5
ASGLVIGLDVYEQY
>TRBJ2-2|TRBV4-1
ASSQRAWTETGELF
>TRBJ2-4|TRBV5-1
ANARDRAAKNIQY
>TRBJ2-3|TRBV7-6
ASSLVRQGAADTQY
>TRBJ2-1|TRBV7-2
ASSLWSLGLAGKNEQF
>TRBJ2-7|TRBV12-3/TRBV12-4
ASSGSNRGHEQY
>TRBJ1-4|TRBV12-3/TRBV12-4
ASSILTGPNEKLF
>TRBJ1-5|TRBV6-2/TRBV6-3
ASRTDRLNQPQH
>TRBJ2-1|TRBV15
ATSRDSSGSNEQF
>TRBJ2-7|TRBV7-2
ASSPSGGSYEQY
>TRBJ2-1|TRBV20-1
SAYGRAREQF
>TRBJ1-5|TRBV7-2
ASSFTPGQGDQPQH
>TRBJ2-1|TRBV12-5
ASGTRDRSGNEQF
>TRBJ1-1|TRBV4-3
ASSQGDGTEAF
>TRBJ2-6|TRBV20-1
SAIKAGRFSGANVLT
>TRBJ1-5|TRBV27
ASSTLGESNQPQH
>TRBJ2-2|TRBV2
ASSELGELF
>TRBJ2-6|TRBV7-2
ASSWRTFRGANVLT
>TRBJ1-2|TRBV5-4
ASSSPTTGRVGYT
>TRBJ1-3|TRBV7-2
ASSLVSRASGNTIY
>TRBJ1-6|TRBV19
ASSITHSGARRDNSPLH
>TRBJ2-3|TRBV7-2
ASSFAVSDTQY
>TRBJ2-2|TRBV5-1
ASSWGLAITSTGELF
>TRBJ2-2|TRBV4-2
ASSQATGTITGELF
>TRBJ1-4|TRBV6-5
ASSFVGGLEKLF
>TRBJ1-1|TRBV2
ASRVQSTEAF